The rows below give T cell receptor beta chains drawn from one sample of a study of T-cell reconstitution after alpha-beta-depleted transplantation in children. TCRdb re-derived calls from the PCR reads in MiXCR, one entry per CDR3 protein. The repertoire holds approximately 400,000 distinct CDR3 sequences, with approximately 10% as singletons. The sequencing here drew on PBMCs from the stem cell graft donor, taken from the stem cell graft. The receptors come from a human donor who donated a stem cell graft to a child with acute myeloid leukemia. CDR3s include the opening cysteine and the closing phenylalanine or tryptophan. Fields, in order: J gene, D gene, V gene, clone size, CDR3 DNA, CDR3 protein. A D gene is named only where the DNA matches it firmly. Clone size appears in some rows only: once, few, many, or a class for an expanded clone.

TRBJ1-2 | TRBD1 | TRBV12-5 | . | TGTGCTAGTGGTTCCGTATACAGGGGGCGAGGCTACACCTTC | CASGSVYRGRGYTF
TRBJ2-1 | TRBD2 | TRBV10-3 | few | TGTGCCATCAGTCCCGGGACTAGCGGATACAATGAGCAGTTCTTC | CAISPGTSGYNEQFF
TRBJ2-2 | . | TRBV5-1 | . | TGCGCCAGCGTACCCCCGGGGAGGGGGCAAACCGGGGAGCTGTTTTTT | CASVPPGRGQTGELFF
TRBJ2-7 | . | TRBV23-1 | once | TGCGCCAGCAGTCAAAGCGACACAAAGAACTACGAGCAGTACTTC | CASSQSDTKNYEQYF
TRBJ2-2 | TRBD2 | TRBV6-4 | . | TGTGCCAGCAGTGACGGAGCGGGAGGACACACCGGGGAGCTGTTTTTT | CASSDGAGGHTGELFF
TRBJ2-2 | TRBD2 | TRBV20-1 | few | TGCAGTGCTAGATCTCTCCGGGAGGGGTACACCGGGGAGCTGTTTTTT | CSARSLREGYTGELFF
TRBJ2-5 | TRBD1 | TRBV5-4 | many | TGTGCCAGCAGCTCAGAGACTCAGGGGGCGGAGACCCAGTACTTC | CASSSETQGAETQYF
TRBJ1-2 | . | TRBV12-3/TRBV12-4 | many | TGTGCCAGCAGCCGGGCGGGACGCGGTAACTATGGCTACACCTTC | CASSRAGRGNYGYTF
TRBJ1-1 | . | TRBV5-1 | . | TGCGCCAGCAGCTTGGGTTCACAGAAAAACACTGAAGCTTTCTTT | CASSLGSQKNTEAFF
TRBJ1-1 | TRBD1 | TRBV18 | few | TGTGCCAGCTCACCGAAAACCGGACAGGTGAACACTGAAGCTTTCTTT | CASSPKTGQVNTEAFF
TRBJ2-1 | . | TRBV21-1 | . | TGTGCCAGCAGCAAAGCGCTGGGGGACTCCTACAATGAGCAGTTCTTC | CASSKALGDSYNEQFF
TRBJ2-1 | . | TRBV5-1 | few | TGCGCCAGCAGCTATTCGGTGAGCTCCTACAATGAGCAGTTCTTC | CASSYSVSSYNEQFF
TRBJ1-1 | . | TRBV11-2 | few | TGTGCCAGCAGCTTCCGGCCGATAACAGAGAACACTGAAGCTTTCTTT | CASSFRPITENTEAFF
TRBJ2-5 | . | TRBV5-5 | . | TGTGCCAGCAGCTTGTTGTGGGTAAAGTTCGGGGAGACCCAGTACTTC | CASSLLWVKFGETQYF
TRBJ1-2 | TRBD1 | TRBV5-8 | . | TGTGCCAGCAGCTTGGCAGAACGGACAGGGAGGAGTGGCTACACCTTC | CASSLAERTGRSGYTF
TRBJ2-2 | TRBD2 | TRBV7-2 | . | TGTGCCAGCAGCTTAGTAGTCTCCGGGGGGGCCGGCGGGGAGCTGTTTTTT | CASSLVVSGGAGGELFF
TRBJ2-5 | . | TRBV7-6 | few | TGTGCCAGCACCCATAAGGGGCCCAATCAAGAGACCCAGTACTTC | CASTHKGPNQETQYF
TRBJ1-1 | . | TRBV7-2 | . | TGTGCCAGTAAGTTCTTGGCTGGGAACACTGAAGCTTTCTTT | CASKFLAGNTEAFF
TRBJ1-4 | . | TRBV10-3 | many | TGTGCCACCAGTCCGATTCAGGATGACGAAAAACTGTTTTTT | CATSPIQDDEKLFF
TRBJ2-2 | TRBD2 | TRBV6-1 | . | TGTGCCAGCAGTCCGCAGGGACTAGCGGTTGGCGGGGAGCTGTTTTTT | CASSPQGLAVGGELFF
TRBJ2-3 | TRBD1 | TRBV12-3/TRBV12-4 | . | TGTGCCAGCAGTTTAAGGACAGGGGGCGACACAGATACGCAGTATTTT | CASSLRTGGDTDTQYF
TRBJ2-2 | . | TRBV4-2 | . | TGTGCCAGCAGCCAAGATAGGTCTAGTAGAAGCACCGGGGAGCTGTTTTTT | CASSQDRSSRSTGELFF
TRBJ2-3 | TRBD2 | TRBV12-3/TRBV12-4 | few | TGTGCCAGCACCCCCGGCGGCTGGCTAGCGGGAGGGCGTGGCACAGATACGCAGTATTTT | CASTPGGWLAGGRGTDTQYF
TRBJ2-6 | . | TRBV25-1 | few | TGTGCCAGCAGCACCTCCGCAGGGTCTGGGGCCAACGTCCTGACTTTC | CASSTSAGSGANVLTF
TRBJ2-5 | . | TRBV9 | many | TGTGCCAGCAGCGTAGGCAGGTGGAAAGAGACCCAGTACTTC | CASSVGRWKETQYF
TRBJ2-7 | TRBD2 | TRBV5-1 | . | TGCGCCAGCAGCGAGCTAGCGGGACCCAACTACGAGCAGTACTTC | CASSELAGPNYEQYF
TRBJ1-6 | TRBD1 | TRBV5-1 | . | TGCGCCAGCAGCCAAACCTCCGGGACAGGGGTCTCACCCCTCCACTTT | CASSQTSGTGVSPLHF
TRBJ2-3 | TRBD2 | TRBV7-2 | many | TGTGCCAGCAGCTTATTCATGGGGGGGACCGCAGATACGCAGTATTTT | CASSLFMGGTADTQYF
TRBJ2-7 | TRBD2 | TRBV6-2/TRBV6-3 | few | TGTGCCAGCAACCTAGCGGGAGACGACGAGCAGTACTTC | CASNLAGDDEQYF
TRBJ2-1 | . | TRBV12-3/TRBV12-4 | few | TGTGCCAGCAGGCGTGCGGGCGCTTCCTACAATGAGCAGTTCTTC | CASRRAGASYNEQFF
TRBJ1-6 | . | TRBV9 | . | TGTGCCAGCAGCGAGTCCTCAATGGACGCAAGGTCACCCCTCCACTTT | CASSESSMDARSPLHF
TRBJ2-7 | . | TRBV5-1 | . | TGCGCCAGCAGCTTGTCGGGACCCCCCTACGAGCAGTACTTC | CASSLSGPPYEQYF
TRBJ2-7 | . | TRBV20-1 | many | TGCAGTGCTAGACGCGAGACAGCTTCCTACGAGCAGTACTTC | CSARRETASYEQYF
TRBJ2-1 | TRBD2 | TRBV6-1 | few | TGTGCCAGCACCGGGACTAGCGGGAGCGGAAATGAGCAGTTCTTC | CASTGTSGSGNEQFF
TRBJ2-3 | TRBD2 | TRBV11-3 | few | TGTGCCAGCAGCCCGACGGGAGGGTCAGATACGCAGTATTTT | CASSPTGGSDTQYF
TRBJ2-2 | . | TRBV5-1 | . | TGCGCCAGCAGCAGCTCGGAAACGAACACCGGGGAGCTGTTTTTT | CASSSSETNTGELFF
TRBJ2-7 | . | TRBV5-1 | few | TGCGCCAGCAGCTTGTTAAGGGTCGACGAGCAGTACTTC | CASSLLRVDEQYF
TRBJ2-2 | TRBD2 | TRBV6-1 | few | TGTGCCAGCAGCCCCCCGGGGGGGAGCCGGTTCGGAGTTACCGGGGAGCTGTTTTTT | CASSPPGGSRFGVTGELFF
TRBJ2-5 | . | TRBV5-1 | many | TGCGCCAGCAGCTTGGCAACTAGCAGAGAGACCCAGTACTTC | CASSLATSRETQYF
TRBJ2-2 | . | TRBV29-1 | . | TGCAGCGTTGAACTATCCGGGGAGCTGTTTTTT | CSVELSGELFF
TRBJ1-1 | . | TRBV12-3/TRBV12-4 | many | TGTGCCAGCAGTTTCCCCCCGAACACTGAAGCTTTCTTT | CASSFPPNTEAFF
TRBJ2-5 | . | TRBV10-3 | many | TGTGCCATAGGAGGGCTTCAAGAGACCCAGTACTTC | CAIGGLQETQYF